Presented here are 23 T cell receptor beta chains from one specimen sequenced in a study of blood T cell repertoires in COVID-19. Profiling relied on immunoSEQ multiplex PCR, and the TCRdb table lists in-frame clones only, not all of them. The sample yields approximately 94,000 clones, more than 75% seen once. Sequenced input: peripheral blood. The receptors originated from a human donor in a cohort sampled during active COVID-19.

The chain combines TRBV2 with TRBJ1-1; unclear D gene. V lost 6 bases and J 1 base, leaving 12 bases between the germline ends. CDR3 length equals 14 residues. Germline V gene data show CDR1 as SNHLY and CDR2 as FYNNEI. As DNA, the CDR3 is TGTGCCAGCAGCCGGGAGAGTGGGAACACTGAAGCTTTCTTT. Its translation is CASSRESGNTEAFF. Drawing the rest from reference TRBV2 and TRBJ1-1, the complete variable domain is EPEVTQTPSHQVTQMGQEVILRCVPISNHLYFYWYRQILGQKVEFLVSFYNNEISEKSEIFDDQFSVERPDGSNFTLKIRSTKLEDSAMYFCASSRESGNTEAFFGQGTRLTVV.

This chain connects TRBV19 to TRBJ1-2; 10 bases align to TRBD1. The germline V gene encodes CDR1 LNHDA and CDR2 SQIVND (reference sequence). The CDR3 has 16 amino acids. V shed 4 bases and J 7 bases; nucleotides not matched to a gene: 12. CDR3: CASSTKGTGEGGGYTF. The CDR3 region has the DNA TGTGCCAGTAGTACAAAAGGGACAGGGGAAGGTGGTGGCTACACCTTC.

This clone was detected once. The chain is built from TRBV6-1 and TRBJ1-1; 10 bases are shared with TRBD1. The J segment lost 0 bases and the V segment lost 3 bases, leaving 10 bases of the junction unmatched. The CDR3 covers 18 residues. From germline, CDR1 is MNHNS and CDR2 SASEGT. DNA for the CDR3: TGTGCCAGCAGTGAGCATACCGGGACAGGGGCCTTGAACACTGAAGCTTTCTTT. This sequence encodes CASSEHTGTGALNTEAFF.

The chain is built from TRBV18 and TRBJ2-7, with TRBD1 identical over 9 bases. The CDR3 runs to 14 residues. The V and J ends lost 2 bases and 5 bases, in that order; junction bases with no gene match: 4. Germline V gene data show CDR1 as KGHSH and CDR2 as LQKENI. The CDR3 DNA is TGTGCCAGCTCACCATTACAGGGGGCGAACGAGCAGTACTTC. Translation gives CASSPLQGANEQYF.

The CDR3 sequence: CASSEGTGYYGYTF. The CDR3 DNA follows: TGTGCCAGCAGCGAAGGGACAGGGTACTATGGCTACACCTTC. The rearrangement links TRBV11-2 to TRBJ1-2; 9 bases line up with TRBD1. The CDR3 runs 14 residues. The trim removed 5 bases at V and 3 bases at J, leaving 4 bases unmatched. In germline, CDR1 is SGHAT, CDR2 FQNNGV.

The J gene is TRBJ1-2, the V gene TRBV18; D is unclear. Germline V lookup: CDR1 KGHSH, CDR2 LQKENI. The CDR3 runs 16 residues. V gave up 3 bases and J gave up 0 bases, with 14 bases separating them. CDR3 residues: CASSPVRDLANYGYTF. The CDR3 DNA reads TGTGCCAGCTCACCCGTTCGCGACCTAGCTAACTATGGCTACACCTTC.

This clone came up a few times. The gene calls are TRBV7-9 and TRBJ1-4; possible D gene TRBD1, 5 bases. V was trimmed by 4 bases and J by 6 bases, leaving 12 bases between them. The length of the CDR3 is 14 residues. From germline, CDR1 is SEHNR and CDR2 FQNEAQ (reference sequence). CDR3 in amino acids: CASSWQGRDEKLFF. CDR3 coding DNA: TGTGCCAGCAGCTGGCAGGGTAGAGATGAAAAACTGTTTTTT.

With regard to this clone: This likely comes from a read error, as the CDR3 has no conserved phenylalanine or tryptophan at its end. No DNA is shown, since the ends of the CDR3 on it are uncertain; the CDR3 is the one TCRdb lists. This rearrangement joins TRBV18 to TRBJ1-2. Germline CDR1 and CDR2: KGHSH and LQKENI. The CDR3 is 14 amino acids in total, end residues counted. The CDR3 sequence: CASSPPTGRPLEAL.

The rearrangement uses TRBV7-8 and TRBJ2-4; TRBD2 matches 16 bases. Germline V lookup: CDR1 SGHVS, CDR2 FQNEAQ. The CDR3 loop spans 20 amino acids. With 4 bases clipped from V and 5 bases from J, the junction kept 14 bases outside the gene matches. In DNA form, the CDR3 reads TGTGCCAGCAGCTACTACGGGACTAGCGGGGGGGCCTATAAGGAAAACATTCAGTACTTC. This codes for CASSYYGTSGGAYKENIQYF.

This clone was recorded only once. CDR3 in DNA: TGCGCCAGCAGCTTTGGGGACAGGAGCTACGAGCAGTACTTC. Its protein is CASSFGDRSYEQYF. The V and J genes are TRBV5-1 and TRBJ2-7; 8 bases are a match to TRBD1. There are 14 residues in the CDR3. From germline, CDR1 is SGHRS and CDR2 YFSETQ. Losses at the gene ends were 2 bases for V and 3 bases for J; bases not matched to a gene: 4.

V gene TRBV19 combines with J gene TRBJ2-1; 7 nucleotides align to TRBD2. Germline V CDR1 and CDR2: LNHDA, SQIVND (reference sequence). Germline trimming cut 10 bases from V and 7 bases from J; bases unmatched to any gene: 7. The CDR3 has 12 amino acids. DNA for the CDR3: TGTGCCAATGGGAGGGGTACGAATGAGCAGTTCTTC. Protein sequence: CANGRGTNEQFF. The full variable domain, completed using reference TRBV19 and TRBJ2-1, is DGGITQSPKYLFRKEGQNVTLSCEQNLNHDAMYWYRQDPGQGLRLIYYSQIVNDFQKGDIAEGYSVSREKKESFPLTVTSAQKNPTAFYLCANGRGTNEQFFGPGTRLTVL.

This rearrangement joins TRBV11-2 to TRBJ2-1, with D maybe TRBD2 (8 bases). The CDR3 extends over 16 amino acids. Germline V gene sequence: CDR1 SGHAT, CDR2 FQNNGV. The V end was cut by 5 bases, the J end by 8 bases, with 22 bases between. The chain's CDR3 is CASSRQGGKAGDEQFF. The DNA of the CDR3 is TGTGCCAGCAGCCGACAGGGAGGGAAAGCGGGAGATGAGCAGTTCTTC.

The chain carries TRBV24-1 and TRBJ2-3; D is perhaps TRBD1 (6 bases). Germline V lookup: CDR1 KGHDR, CDR2 SFDVKD. Between the trimmed V and J ends, which lost 5 bases and 5 bases, there was a span of 13 bases. CDR3 length equals 14 residues. The CDR3 DNA reads TGTGCCACCAGTGGGGGCCAGGGGTTAGATACGCAGTATTTT. Encoded protein: CATSGGQGLDTQYF.

The genes are TRBV7-2 and TRBJ2-5, with 8 nucleotides matching TRBD2. Losses at the gene ends were 6 bases for V and 3 bases for J; bases not matched to a gene: 12. This CDR3 is built from 16 residues. Germline V gene data show CDR1 as SGHTA and CDR2 as FQGNSA. CDR3 nucleotides: TGTGCCAGCAGGGGGCGGGCGGGGGGCCCTGAAGAGACCCAGTACTTC. Protein sequence: CASRGRAGGPEETQYF.

The gene calls are TRBV6-1 and TRBJ1-5; 7 nucleotides line up with TRBD1. Germline V CDR1 and CDR2: MNHNS, SASEGT. Trimming removed 1 base from V and 6 bases from J; junction bases left unmatched: 3. The CDR3 contains 14 residues. CDR3 region: CASSEEYRGQPQHF. The CDR3 region has the DNA TGTGCCAGCAGTGAAGAGTACAGGGGTCAGCCCCAGCATTTT.

The chain has TRBV5-1 and TRBJ2-1; 11 positions match TRBD1. Per the germline V gene, CDR1 is SGHRS and CDR2 is YFSETQ. The CDR3 is 16 residues long. With 3 bases clipped from V and 5 bases from J, the junction kept 7 bases outside the gene matches. This CDR3 reads CASSSQGQGGHNEQFF. The CDR3 DNA reads as TGCGCCAGCAGCTCCCAGGGACAGGGGGGGCACAATGAGCAGTTCTTC.

The chain carries TRBV2 and TRBJ1-2; 9 bases fit TRBD1. CDR3 length: 13 amino acids. The germline V gene encodes CDR1 SNHLY and CDR2 FYNNEI. V trimming: 3 bases; J trimming: 5 bases; junction bases outside the gene matches: 1. CDR3 amino acids: CASSEGQGYGYTF. DNA for the CDR3: TGTGCCAGCAGTGAGGGACAGGGTTATGGCTACACCTTC.

The V and J genes are TRBV6-6 and TRBJ1-2, with 7 bases identical to TRBD1. The CDR3 spans 13 residues. Germline V gene lookup returns CDR1 MNHNY and CDR2 SVGAGI (reference sequence). Germline trimming cut 6 bases from V and 8 bases from J; bases unmatched to any gene: 9. The CDR3 DNA follows: TGTGCCAGCAGCCAACAGGGGCCGATCGGCTACACCTTC. Its translation is CASSQQGPIGYTF.

This clone was detected only a few times. The CDR3 sequence is CAWSSHSGSYTGELFF. CDR3 nucleotides: TGTGCCTGGAGTTCCCATAGCGGGAGTTATACCGGGGAGCTGTTTTTT. The chain has TRBV30 and TRBJ2-2, with 9 nucleotides matching TRBD2. This CDR3 region has 16 residues. V was pared by 2 bases and J by 5 bases, with 9 bases of the junction left unmatched. Germline V gene data show CDR1 as GTSNPN and CDR2 as SVGIG (reference sequence). Using reference TRBV30 and TRBJ2-2 for the parts outside the CDR3, the full variable domain is SQTIHQWPATLVQPVGSPLSLECTVEGTSNPNLYWYRQAAGRGLQLLFYSVGIGQISSEVPQNLSASRPQDRQFILSSKKLLLSDSGFYLCAWSSHSGSYTGELFFGEGSRLTVL.

V usage is TRBV6-5 and J usage is TRBJ2-7; tentative D call: TRBD2 (6 bases). Germline V lookup: CDR1 MNHEY, CDR2 SVGAGI. V was trimmed by 4 bases and J by 5 bases, leaving 15 bases between them. The CDR3 has 14 amino acids. The CDR3 is CASSSWGGGHEQYF. In nucleotides, the CDR3 is TGTGCCAGCAGTTCGTGGGGAGGAGGGCACGAGCAGTACTTC.

The V call is TRBV19, the J call TRBJ2-6; D is perhaps TRBD1 (5 bases). CDR3 length equals 16 residues. Germline CDR1 reads LNHDA; CDR2 reads SQIVND (reference sequence). Trimming removed 6 bases from V and 3 bases from J, with 15 bases in between. The CDR3 nucleotides read TGTGCCAGTAGAAATTCCAGGGATAGTGGGGCCAACGTCCTGACTTTC. It codes for CASRNSRDSGANVLTF.

The V call is TRBV25-1, the J call TRBJ2-3, with D uncertain. V was pared by 3 bases and J by 4 bases, with 8 bases between. The CDR3 totals 13 residues. Germline V gene lookup returns CDR1 MGHDK and CDR2 SYGVNS. The CDR3 is CASSDPLADTQYF. CDR3 in DNA: TGTGCCAGCAGTGATCCCTTAGCAGATACGCAGTATTTT. Drawing the rest from reference TRBV25-1 and TRBJ2-3, the complete variable domain is EADIYQTPRYLVIGTGKKITLECSQTMGHDKMYWYQQDPGMELHLIHYSYGVNSTEKGDLSSESTVSRIRTEHFPLTLESARPSHTSQYLCASSDPLADTQYFGPGTRLTVL.

The chain joins TRBV3-1 (or the pseudogene TRBV3-2) to TRBJ1-1; 10 positions agree with TRBD1. Germline loops: CDR1 LGHDT, CDR2 YNNKEL (reference sequence). V dropped 3 bases and J dropped 4; count of bases not matched to a gene: 8. CDR3 size: 16 residues. CDR3 loop: CASSQGTGTGVTEAFF. The CDR3 nucleotides read TGTGCCAGCAGCCAGGGGACCGGGACAGGGGTCACTGAAGCTTTCTTT.